This T cell receptor (beta chain) emerged from a study of T cells in Graves' hyperthyroidism and ophthalmopathy (dated by TCRdb to the late 2010s). Study-level background: Peripheral blood samples were taken at the time of initial diagnosis, prior to any treatment. To identify TCR V-J signatures that set the groups apart, the researchers used a discovery cohort of about a hundred patients, made up of under 50 with Graves' ophthalmopathy and some 56 with stable Graves' hyperthyroidism. For training and testing, the 95 to 100 patients in the discovery cohort were randomly divided in a 7:3 ratio. After blood sampling, hyperthyroidism patients were treated with methimazole at a starting dose of 30 mg daily, and ophthalmopathy patients were treated with high-dose intravenous methylprednisolone. An independent validation cohort of around 19 hyperthyroidism patients and approximately 15 patients who later progressed to ophthalmopathy tested prospective prediction of ophthalmopathy. Thyroid tissue and blood T-cell repertoires from about 6 Graves' hyperthyroidism patients were also compared in the study. The paper reports TCR Vbeta CDR3 sequencing of approximately 130 peripheral blood samples: approximately 43 ophthalmopathy, 75 to 80 hyperthyroidism and 17 progressor patients. What the authors observed across the whole study: Ophthalmopathy was separated from stable hyperthyroidism by a 13 V-J signature model, with 87.88% sensitivity and approximately 84% specificity obtained in cross-validation and 80%/75% obtained in testing. Blood samples also contained most of the expanded thyroid clonotypes (frequency above 0.001), which suggests that blood repertoires may reflect thyroid immune responses. In validation, the model predicted progression to ophthalmopathy a median of about 5.9 months before onset, with roughly 70% sensitivity and 72.22% specificity. No statistical method was used to set the sample size in advance, and investigators knew the group allocation.

The CDR3 runs 15 amino acids, cysteine and phenylalanine included. The only DNA kept is the CDR3, 45 bases in frame from the first base. CDR1 MNHEY and CDR2 SVGEGT were looked up in the germline V gene. Trimming takes 4 bases from V and 2 bases from J, and the germline ends sit 12 bases apart. This clonotype showed up many times. No cognate antigen has been identified for it. Within one base of it there is no much larger clone, and no base qualities were kept. A patient counted as having stable Graves' hyperthyroidism if no progression to ophthalmopathy occurred over 18 months of follow-up. The hyperthyroidism patients were between 18 and 65 years old and newly diagnosed, with a disease duration of less than 2 months. The study excluded patients with uncontrolled infections, other autoimmune diseases, pregnancy or lactation. Diagnoses were established on the basis of clinical symptoms, serum thyroxine and TRAb, thyroid ultrasound, and orbital computed tomography. PBMCs were isolated from about 9.1 ml of fresh peripheral blood by Ficoll-Paque density gradient centrifugation. Total RNA was extracted using Trizol reagent, and RNA quality was assessed on an Agilent 2100 Bioanalyzer.

Amplification of TCR beta CDR3 regions was carried out from RNA transcripts. A first-round RT-PCR of the TCR CDR3 used the HTBI primer set with the Qiagen OneStep RT-PCR kit. Libraries were constructed in a second round of multiplex PCR, after which size selection and purification were performed. Paired-end sequencing of the libraries was performed with 100 bp reads on an Illumina HiSeq2000. On the authors' methods: SOAPnuke was used to process the raw data, throwing out any read that contained adapters or uncalled bases, had a mean Phred below 15, or lacked an exact constant-primer or identifier match. High-quality paired reads were merged with COPE v1.2.5, and unique nucleotide sequences were defined as clonotypes. MiTCR v1.1 was used to align the clonotypes against IMGT TRBV, TRBD and TRBJ reference segments. Only V-J combinations with frequency above 0.0001, covering 99% to 99.2% of repertoires, were analysed. The TCS score was defined as the ratio of F50 (clonal expansion) to E x V (chaos), calculated using BLOSUM62-based TCRdist between CDR3 peptides within each V-J. Welch's t-statistics and random forest reduced 450 to 600 V-J features to 13, which were used in a naive Bayes classifier (R e1071). In TCRdb, the public reads were trimmed at Q25 with fastp and aligned with MiXCR, with productive beta chains retained. All rows with the same CDR3 protein become a single entry with the most common DNA and genes. TCRdb, rather than the study authors, made the V and J calls. Counted in this sample were approximately 400,000 distinct CDR3 sequences; 14% to 15% of them appeared once. The ten largest make up over 25% of the sample.

Sequencing was done on a sample of blood. The chain employs TRBV6-2 or TRBV6-3 and TRBJ1-5; a tentative D call is TRBD1 (6 bases match). The receptor comes from a woman aged 25-40 years with Graves' hyperthyroidism. The CDR3 amino acid sequence is: CASSSRGFGNQPQHF. The bases read TGTGCCAGCAGTTCGAGGGGGTTTGGCAATCAGCCCCAGCATTTT.